This T cell receptor (beta chain) came from a study of blood T cell repertoires in COVID-19. Overall study: Both acute and convalescent COVID-19 samples were obtained from the United States, Italy and Spain. In each case, the material was cDNA or gDNA derived from T cells, B-cell-depleted T cells, or PBMCs.

Source study methods: Nucleated cell number was recorded as an estimate derived from reference gene primer amplification. Assay: immunoSEQ multiplex PCR; the TCRdb copy retains only in-frame clones and omits some. That table gives V, J and clone size, and the DNA gave D and trimming. The data show around 72,000 clones, about 91% seen once. V dropped 5 bases and J dropped 1 base, with 14 bases sitting between them. CDR1 and CDR2 (germline): MDHEN, SYDVKM. CDR3 length: 15 amino acids. V and J are TRBV28 and TRBJ1-1; possibly TRBD1 for D (6 bases). Sequencing was carried out using peripheral blood. The clonotype was recovered from a human donor with active COVID-19. The donor label of this sample is uncertain. CDR3 sequence (DNA): TGTGCCAGCAGTGAACCCGGGACAACGAACACTGAAGCTTTCTTT. It encodes CASSEPGTTNTEAFF.